The T cell receptor beta chain under discussion was sequenced for a study of identifying expanded T cells in peripheral blood. Study-wide results and caveats: Differentially abundant clones: about 1.2 between replicates, 16.4 at around 14 days, 18 to 20 at four. Across healthy donors, higher total template counts meant significantly greater roughly 2-week count variance.

Germline assignment: CDR1 SEHNR and CDR2 FQNEAQ (reference sequence). The CDR3 covers 15 residues. About this clone itself: The antigen remains unidentified.

During the collection period, no donor immune events like infections were recorded. Using immunoSEQ multiplex PCR, the repertoire was profiled, and TCRdb retains in-frame clones only, with some absent. Here the sample spans about 100,000 clones, about 89% being singletons. This sequence joins TRBV7-9 and TRBJ2-1; D perhaps matches TRBD2 (6 bases). This TCR came from a person aged 18 to 70 in good health. The sequenced sample consisted of blood. CDR3 nucleotides: TGTGCTGATACTATCCCCCGCGGGGCAGTGGATGAGCAGTTCTTC. Protein product: CADTIPRGAVDEQFF.